Following are 32 T cell receptor beta chains from one sample sequenced in a study of cytomegalovirus exposure and HLA in healthy donors. The PCR had 60 Vbeta and 13 Jbeta primers. Produced via immunoSEQ multiplex PCR; TCRdb's table is partial and in-frame only. The sample comprises 150,000 to 200,000 clones, around 80% of which are singletons, and 2.1% rests with the top ten. The sample taken for sequencing was PBMCs. The origin of the receptors is a woman younger than 35 in good health and CMV-seropositive.

V and J are TRBV7-9 and TRBJ1-4; 7 bases are a match to TRBD1. V dropped 10 bases and J dropped 10; count of bases not matched to a gene: 9. The CDR3 is 12 amino acids. Germline V gene data show CDR1 as SEHNR and CDR2 as FQNEAQ (reference sequence). DNA of the CDR3: TGTGCCACCCCCAACAGGGGTGGAAAACTGTTTTTT. The encoded protein is CATPNRGGKLFF.

The chain is built from TRBV9 and TRBJ2-3; 7 nucleotides line up with TRBD1. The germline gives CDR1 SGDLS, CDR2 YYNGEE. The length of the CDR3 is 15 residues. Losses at the gene ends were 1 base for V and 2 bases for J; bases not matched to a gene: 4. The CDR3 region has the DNA TGTGCCAGCAGCGTACAGGGGGAGAACACAGATACGCAGTATTTT. This encodes CASSVQGENTDTQYF.

The chain recombines TRBV7-9 with TRBJ2-1, with TRBD2 as a possible D gene (7 bases). The V gene lost 5 bases and the J gene lost 9 bases, with 17 bases spanning the gap. The CDR3 sequence is 14 residues long. Germline lookup yields CDR1 SEHNR and CDR2 FQNEAQ (reference sequence). The CDR3 DNA follows: TGTGCCAGCAGCGGTGGGGGGGCGGTTAGTGAGCAGTTCTTC. As protein: CASSGGGAVSEQFF.

The CDR3 sequence is CASSPPQASSTQYF. In DNA form, the CDR3 reads TGTGCCAGCAGCCCCCCCCAGGCGTCCTCGACCCAGTACTTC. This chain uses TRBV5-5 with TRBJ2-5; D is uncertain. The germline gives CDR1 SGHKS, CDR2 YYEKEE (reference sequence). V was pared by 4 bases and J by 7 bases, with 17 bases between. The CDR3 is made up of 14 amino acids. The complete variable domain, with remaining parts taken from reference TRBV5-5 and TRBJ2-5, reads DAGVTQSPTHLIKTRGQQVTLRCSPISGHKSVSWYQQVLGQGPQFIFQYYEKEERGRGNFPDRFSARQFPNYSSELNVNALLLGDSALYLCASSPPQASSTQYFGPGTRLLVL.

This chain links TRBV2 with TRBJ2-7; D is uncertain. Trimming removed 5 bases at V and 3 bases at J, with 5 bases between. The CDR3 runs to 11 residues. CDR1 SNHLY and CDR2 FYNNEI come from the germline V gene. CDR3 amino acids: CASSPGYEQYV. The CDR3, as DNA: TGTGCCAGCAGTCCAGGCTACGAGCAGTACGTC.

V gene TRBV11-2 combines with J gene TRBJ1-4, with D uncertain. CDR1 and CDR2 from the germline V gene are SGHAT and FQNNGV. The CDR3 extends over 14 amino acids. V dropped 5 bases and J dropped 7 bases, with 14 bases sitting between them. CDR3: CASSTTRGSEKLFF. The CDR3, as DNA: TGTGCCAGCAGCACCACTAGAGGGTCTGAAAAACTGTTTTTT. The entire variable domain, with the rest obtained from reference TRBV11-2 and TRBJ1-4, is as follows: EAGVAQSPRYKIIEKRQSVAFWCNPISGHATLYWYQQILGQGPKLLIQFQNNGVVDDSQLPKDRFSAERLKGVDSTLKIQPAKLEDSAVYLCASSTTRGSEKLFFGSGTQLSVL.

The chain recombines TRBV13 with TRBJ2-5, with 9 positions matching TRBD1. The CDR3 totals 16 residues. V lost 4 bases, J lost 2 bases, and 8 bases stayed unmatched. Looked up from germline, CDR1 is PRHDT and CDR2 is FYEKMQ (reference sequence). The DNA for the CDR3 is TGTGCCAGCAGCTCAACCGGGACAGGGTATCAAGAGACCCAGTACTTC. The encoded protein is CASSSTGTGYQETQYF.

The J gene is TRBJ2-1, the V gene TRBV19; 7 bases fit TRBD1. The trim removed 5 bases at V and 0 bases at J, leaving 1 base unmatched. This CDR3 region has 14 residues. Germline loops: CDR1 LNHDA, CDR2 SQIVND (reference sequence). This chain's CDR3 is CASSPGGSYNEQFF. The CDR3, as DNA: TGTGCCAGTAGTCCAGGGGGCTCCTACAATGAGCAGTTCTTC.

Concerning this clone itself: An end of the junction differs from the germline gene, which may be a read error. The chain links TRBV7-6 to TRBJ1-2; D gene uncertain. Germline V lookup: CDR1 SGHVS, CDR2 FNYEAQ. This CDR3 contains 14 residues. The CDR3 loop reads CASGLGSAGDGYTF. Here the CDR3 DNA reads TGTGCCAGCGGCTTAGGTTCAGCCGGGGATGGCTACACCTTC.

This clone showed up just once. The CDR3 bases are TGTGCCAGCAGCTTGGAAACAGGGCGCACAGATACGCAGTATTTT. It codes for CASSLETGRTDTQYF. This chain links TRBV5-4 with TRBJ2-3, with D perhaps matching TRBD1 (6 bases). Trimming took 0 bases from V and 1 from J, leaving 9 bases between them. The CDR3 is 15 amino acids. The germline CDR1 and CDR2 sequences are SGHNT and YYREEE (reference sequence).

Worth noting for this clone: This sample also contains other DNA sequences that code for the same CDR3. This chain links TRBV18 with TRBJ2-2; 13 bases agree with TRBD2. This CDR3 comprises 15 residues. Trimming removed 3 bases from V and 5 bases from J; junction bases left unmatched: 0. CDR1 is KGHSH, CDR2 LQKENI, per germline. The CDR3 sequence is CASSPGLAGTGELFF. The CDR3 DNA sequence: TGTGCCAGCTCACCGGGACTAGCGGGGACCGGGGAGCTGTTTTTT.

The chain has TRBV5-1 and TRBJ1-4; TRBD1 matches 12 bases. CDR3 length: 17 residues. Looked up from germline, CDR1 is SGHRS and CDR2 is YFSETQ. With 5 bases clipped from V and 6 bases from J, the junction kept 11 bases outside the gene matches. Written as DNA, the CDR3 is TGCGCCAGCAGTAAAGCCGGGACAGGGGGCGCGGATGAAAAACTGTTTTTT. Translation gives CASSKAGTGGADEKLFF.

This clone was counted a few times. The chain uses TRBV28 and TRBJ2-5, with a possible D match to TRBD1 (7 bases). V shed 10 bases and J shed 2 bases, with 20 bases lying between them. The CDR3 loop spans 15 amino acids. The V gene's germline CDR1 is MDHEN and CDR2 SYDVKM. The CDR3 sequence is CATLPAGQIQETQYF. CDR3 coding DNA: TGTGCCACCCTCCCGGCGGGACAGATACAAGAGACCCAGTACTTC.

V usage is TRBV6-5 and J usage is TRBJ1-5, with D perhaps TRBD1 (6 bases). CDR1 and CDR2 from the germline V gene are MNHEY and SVGAGI. The CDR3 loop spans 15 amino acids. V lost 6 bases to trimming and J lost 0 bases, with 12 bases between them. The CDR3 DNA is TGTGCCAGCAGACGGACAGCGGATAGCAATCAGCCCCAGCATTTT. The encoded protein is CASRRTADSNQPQHF.

The V gene is TRBV19, the J gene TRBJ1-4; D unclear. The germline V gene has CDR1 LNHDA and CDR2 SQIVND (reference sequence). The V gene lost 2 bases and the J gene lost 8 bases, with 3 bases spanning the gap. The CDR3 spans 11 residues. CDR3 DNA sequence: TGTGCCAGTAGTATACAGGAAAAACTGTTTTTT. Amino acid sequence: CASSIQEKLFF.

V and J are TRBV4-2 and TRBJ1-5; D unresolved. CDR1 is LGHNA, CDR2 YNFKEQ, per germline. The CDR3 covers 17 residues. V was clipped by 0 bases and J by 0 bases, with 12 bases between them. CDR3 sequence reads: CASSQEYRDYSNQPQHF. Here the CDR3 DNA reads TGTGCCAGCAGCCAAGAGTACAGAGATTATAGCAATCAGCCCCAGCATTTT.

For the CDR3, the DNA is TGTGCCAGCAGCTACCAACAGGGGAATTATTCACCCCTCCACTTT. It codes for CASSYQQGNYSPLHF. The V call is TRBV5-6, the J call TRBJ1-6, with 7 bases identical to TRBD1. Germline-derived CDR1 and CDR2 are SGHDT and YYEEEE. The ends lost 3 bases at V and 8 bases at J; junction bases unmatched: 8. This CDR3 region has 15 residues. The complete variable domain, with remaining parts taken from reference TRBV5-6 and TRBJ1-6, reads DAGVTQSPTHLIKTRGQQVTLRCSPKSGHDTVSWYQQALGQGPQFIFQYYEEEERQRGNFPDRFSGHQFPNYSSELNVNALLLGDSALYLCASSYQQGNYSPLHFGNGTRLTVT.

This chain uses TRBV5-4 with TRBJ2-7, with D unresolved. Germline V CDR1 and CDR2: SGHNT, YYREEE (reference sequence). The V and J ends lost 3 bases and 4 bases respectively, with 11 bases between them. The CDR3 has 13 residues. The CDR3 spells CASSYMTRYEQYF. CDR3 in DNA: TGTGCCAGCAGCTACATGACTCGTTACGAGCAGTACTTC.

This chain's CDR3 is CASSLDRERRLFF. The CDR3 DNA is TGTGCCAGCAGCTTAGACAGGGAAAGAAGACTGTTTTTT. V gene TRBV7-2 combines with J gene TRBJ1-4; the D gene is possibly TRBD1 (6 bases). V lost 1 base, J lost 13 bases, and 13 bases lay in between. Germline-derived CDR1 and CDR2 are SGHTA and FQGNSA. This CDR3 is built from 13 residues. The entire variable domain, with the rest obtained from reference TRBV7-2 and TRBJ1-4, is as follows: GAGVSQSPSNKVTEKGKDVELRCDPISGHTALYWYRQSLGQGLEFLIYFQGNSAPDKSGLPSDRFSAERTGGSVSTLTIQRTQQEDSAVYLCASSLDRERRLFFGSGTQLSVL.

The chain joins TRBV29-1 to TRBJ1-2; a possible D gene is TRBD1 (5 bases). The ends were cut back, 4 bases at V and 4 bases at J, with 13 bases in the middle. Germline values: CDR1 SQVTM, CDR2 ANQGSEA. This CDR3 region has 13 residues. The CDR3 loop reads CSVGQSQGYGYTF. The CDR3 nucleotides are TGCAGCGTTGGTCAGAGTCAGGGCTATGGCTACACCTTC.

V is TRBV11-2 and J is TRBJ2-7, with 7 nucleotides matching TRBD2. Trimming cost V 4 bases and J 2 bases; bases outside gene matches: 8. There are 15 residues in the CDR3. CDR1 is SGHAT and CDR2 is FQNNGV in the germline V gene. The CDR3 region is CASSYSAGDAYEQYV. CDR3 nucleotides: TGTGCCAGCAGCTATTCCGCGGGAGACGCCTACGAGCAGTACGTC.

The J gene is TRBJ2-7, the V gene TRBV7-2, with TRBD2 identical over 7 bases. Germline CDR1 SGHTA, CDR2 FQGNSA. The CDR3 runs 13 residues. The ends lost 7 bases at V and 3 bases at J; junction bases unmatched: 6. CDR3 DNA sequence: TGTGCCAGCACCCCGGGAGGAGACTACGAGCAGTACTTC. Protein product: CASTPGGDYEQYF.

The rearrangement links TRBV11-3 to TRBJ2-3; 7 bases map to TRBD1. The CDR3 has 15 amino acids. The germline gives CDR1 SGHNT, CDR2 YENEEA. Trimming at V came to 9 bases and at J to 6 bases, leaving 15 bases not matched to a gene. As DNA, the CDR3 is TGTGCCAGTAGAAACAGGGGCATTAATTCGGATACGCAGTATTTT. This encodes CASRNRGINSDTQYF.

This clone appeared a few times. The chain recombines TRBV7-2 with TRBJ2-2; a weak D match, TRBD1 (5 bases). CDR1 and CDR2 (germline): SGHTA, FQGNSA. CDR3 length: 17 residues. Trimming removed 5 bases at V and 5 bases at J, with 21 bases between. The CDR3 reads CASSPPRGQLSTGELFF. The CDR3 region has the DNA TGTGCCAGCAGCCCACCCCGAGGACAACTGTCAACCGGGGAGCTGTTTTTT.

CDR3 DNA: TGTGCCAGTAGTAAGTGGAGCCAGGGTGGGCTACAGCCCCAGCATTTT. Encoded protein: CASSKWSQGGLQPQHF. The chain uses TRBV19 and TRBJ1-5; TRBD1 is a possible D gene (5 bases). V shed 4 bases and J shed 7 bases, with 20 bases lying between them. CDR1 is LNHDA, CDR2 SQIVND, per germline (reference sequence). The CDR3 is 16 amino acids.

CDR3 region: CSVLGTITEAFF. The CDR3 DNA sequence: TGCAGCGTTCTGGGGACTATCACTGAAGCTTTCTTT. The genes are TRBV29-1 and TRBJ1-1; a possible D gene is TRBD1 (5 bases). The CDR3 totals 12 residues. Germline lookup yields CDR1 SQVTM and CDR2 ANQGSEA. V was trimmed by 5 bases and J by 4 bases, leaving 11 bases between them.

J is TRBJ1-5 and V is TRBV6-5, with D unresolved. The CDR3 has 15 residues. The V end lost 5 bases, the J end lost 4 bases, and 15 bases lay between the germline ends. Germline V gene lookup returns CDR1 MNHEY and CDR2 SVGAGI. In DNA form, the CDR3 reads TGTGCCAGCAGTGCTTCCCTCGACGGGAATCAGCCCCAGCATTTT. Translated: CASSASLDGNQPQHF.

The genes are TRBV6-1 and TRBJ1-1; D call uncertain. Trimming cost V 7 bases and J 5 bases, with 8 bases left between them. The length of the CDR3 is 11 residues. Germline-derived CDR1 and CDR2 are MNHNS and SASEGT. The DNA of the CDR3 is TGTGCCAGCACCGGGTTAACTGAAGCTTTCTTT. Its translation is CASTGLTEAFF.

This chain links TRBV11-2 with TRBJ2-3; TRBD1 aligns across 8 bases. With 5 bases clipped from V and 1 base from J, the junction kept 14 bases outside the gene matches. The germline gives CDR1 SGHAT, CDR2 FQNNGV. The CDR3 is 18 amino acids. The CDR3: CASSAGTGGRGGTDTQYF. CDR3 DNA sequence: TGTGCCAGCAGCGCCGGGACAGGCGGACGAGGGGGCACAGATACGCAGTATTTT. Variable domain in full (rest from reference TRBV11-2 and TRBJ2-3): EAGVAQSPRYKIIEKRQSVAFWCNPISGHATLYWYQQILGQGPKLLIQFQNNGVVDDSQLPKDRFSAERLKGVDSTLKIQPAKLEDSAVYLCASSAGTGGRGGTDTQYFGPGTRLTVL.

V and J are TRBV9 and TRBJ1-1; D not certain. Germline values: CDR1 SGDLS, CDR2 YYNGEE. V dropped 3 bases and J dropped 4 bases, with 10 bases sitting between them. The CDR3 consists of 13 residues. The CDR3 region is CASSASTLTEAFF. CDR3 sequence (DNA): TGTGCCAGCAGCGCCTCGACTCTCACTGAAGCTTTCTTT.

The rearrangement uses TRBV10-2 and TRBJ1-1; D unclear. This CDR3 has 13 amino acids. Looked up from germline, CDR1 is WSHSY and CDR2 is SAAADI. V dropped 5 bases and J dropped 8 bases, with 15 bases sitting between them. CDR3 in DNA: TGCGCCAGCAGTACCAACAGTTTAATGGAAGCTTTCTTT. Translating it yields CASSTNSLMEAFF.

V and J are TRBV7-9 and TRBJ1-6; 10 positions match TRBD1. V trimming: 5 bases; J trimming: 10 bases; junction bases outside the gene matches: 5. The germline gives CDR1 SEHNR, CDR2 FQNEAQ (reference sequence). CDR3 length: 14 amino acids. The CDR3 reads CASSRQGAWSPLHF. The DNA of the CDR3 is TGTGCCAGCAGCCGACAGGGGGCCTGGTCACCCCTCCACTTT.